This is a list of T cell receptor beta chains from one sample in a study of OX40 agonist ivuxolimab in advanced cancers. Here immunoSEQ multiplex PCR was the method, and the copy in TCRdb shows in-frame clones only, minus some. Among about 100,000 clones listed, nearly 90% were seen once. The starting material was CD4+ or CD8+ T cells sorted from blood, obtained in a trial of the OX40 agonist ivuxolimab. The receptors come from an adult with an advanced solid tumor such as melanoma, head and neck, liver or kidney cancer. Both conserved end residues are part of each CDR3. The D gene is left open where the match is weak. Rows give clone size only sometimes, using once, few, many, or a class for an expanded clone.

-,TRBJ1-4,TRBV7-3,-,TGTGCCAGCAGCTTAGGACCAAGCGCCAATGAAAAACTGTTTTTT,CASSLGPSANEKLFF
-,TRBJ2-5,TRBV2,-,TGTGCCAGCGGTGGGGGTTGGCAAGAGACCCAGTACTTC,CASGGGWQETQYF
-,TRBJ2-3,TRBV19,-,TGTGCCAGTAGTATAGGTCAGGGATCGTTCACAGATACGCAGTATTTT,CASSIGQGSFTDTQYF
-,TRBJ2-5,TRBV19,once,TGTGCCAGTAGTACCGACTACCCAGAGACCCAGTACTTC,CASSTDYPETQYF
-,TRBJ2-7,TRBV14,-,TGTGCCAGCAGCCGAACCGGGGTTAACTACGAGCAGTACTTC,CASSRTGVNYEQYF
TRBD1,TRBJ1-6,TRBV6-6,-,TGTGCCAGCAGAACGGGACAGGGAGGTTCACCCCTCCACTTT,CASRTGQGGSPLHF
-,TRBJ2-7,TRBV5-4,few,TGTGCCAGCAGTTTCGACAGATACGAGCAGTACTTC,CASSFDRYEQYF
-,TRBJ1-4,TRBV30,once,TGTGCCTGGAGTAGTGGGGGTAGCTTGGGTGAAAAACTGTTTTTT,CAWSSGGSLGEKLFF
-,TRBJ2-7,TRBV19,-,TGTGCCAGTAGTATGAAGGGAACCGGGACCAGCGAAGTCTACGAGCAGTACTTC,CASSMKGTGTSEVYEQYF
-,TRBJ2-2,TRBV30,-,TGTGCCTGGAGCGCCGGGGTTCGGACCGGGGAGCTGTTTTTT,CAWSAGVRTGELFF
-,TRBJ1-1,TRBV6-1,-,TGTGCCAGCAGTGAGCTCCCCACTGAGGTGACTGAAGCTTTCTTT,CASSELPTEVTEAFF
-,TRBJ2-3,TRBV27,-,TGTGCCAGCAGTTTAAGAGAGCTCCGCACAGATACGCAGTATTTT,CASSLRELRTDTQYF
TRBD1,TRBJ1-1,TRBV5-6,-,TGTGCCAGCAGCCCCGGGACAGGGAAGGGACGGACTGAAGCTTTCTTT,CASSPGTGKGRTEAFF
TRBD2,TRBJ2-1,TRBV10-3,-,TGTGCCATCAGTGATAGCGGGAGGCCGGGGGATGAGCAGTTCTTC,CAISDSGRPGDEQFF
-,TRBJ1-4,TRBV10-3,-,TGTGCCACCTCGGCCCCCGGCCTGTCAACGTCTAATGAAAAACTGTTTTTT,CATSAPGLSTSNEKLFF
-,TRBJ2-5,TRBV7-3,-,TGTGCCAGCAGCCCCGGGGGCCAGCGGCCCCAGGAGACCCAGTACTTC,CASSPGGQRPQETQYF
-,TRBJ1-1,TRBV20-1,-,TGCAGTGCTGCCGAGGTCCGCGAAGCTTTCTTT,CSAAEVREAFF
-,TRBJ1-1,TRBV5-4,-,TGTGCCAGCAGCTTGGGTCGGGGGAACACTGAAGCTTTCTTT,CASSLGRGNTEAFF
-,TRBJ2-3,TRBV11-2,-,TGTGCCAGCAGCTCCCGCCCTCGAGGAGATACGCAGTATTTT,CASSSRPRGDTQYF
-,TRBJ1-1,TRBV6-5,-,TGTGCCAGCAGTGCCCTAGGGGGGTATTCAGCTTTCTTT,CASSALGGYSAFF
-,TRBJ2-1,TRBV6-1,once,TGTGCCAGCAGTGATAACGGGGATTACAATGAGCAGTTCTTC,CASSDNGDYNEQFF
TRBD2,TRBJ2-3,TRBV9,-,TGTGCCAGCAGCTTACTAGCGGGGGGCCACACAGATACGCAGTATTTT,CASSLLAGGHTDTQYF
-,TRBJ2-3,TRBV7-7,-,TGTGCCAGCAGCTTAGGAGAATCCTTAACAGATACGCAGTATTTT,CASSLGESLTDTQYF
-,TRBJ2-7,TRBV28,-,TGTGCCAGCAGTTTATCCGAAGGGGATCGGTACGAGCAGTACTTC,CASSLSEGDRYEQYF
-,TRBJ2-5,TRBV5-6,once,TGTGCCAGCAGCTCGGAGGGGCGAGAGACCCAGTACTTC,CASSSEGRETQYF
TRBD1,TRBJ1-1,TRBV2,-,TGTGCCAGCAGGAGAGGGGGGACAGGGGGCTTGGAAGCTTTCTTT,CASRRGGTGGLEAFF
-,TRBJ2-3,TRBV5-1,-,TGCGCCAGCAGCTCGACAGATACGCAGTATTTT,CASSSTDTQYF
-,TRBJ2-2,TRBV5-1,few,TGCGCCAGCAGCTTGACGGCGGGAAACACCGGGGAGCTGTTTTTT,CASSLTAGNTGELFF
TRBD1,TRBJ1-1,TRBV4-1,-,TGCGCCAGCAGCCTGGACAGGGGGCGGAACACTGAAGCTTTCTTT,CASSLDRGRNTEAFF
-,TRBJ1-4,TRBV25-1,few,TGTGCCAGCAGTGAATATAGGGGGGATAATGAAAAACTGTTTTTT,CASSEYRGDNEKLFF
-,TRBJ1-1,TRBV6-5,-,TGTGCCAGCAGTTACTCGCGGGGGGACACTGAAGCTTTCTTT,CASSYSRGDTEAFF
TRBD1,TRBJ1-1,TRBV7-2,few,TGTGCCAGCTCACGCAGGGGGGGTGTCACTGAAGCTTTCTTT,CASSRRGGVTEAFF
-,TRBJ1-5,TRBV15,-,TGTGCCACCAGCAGAGGAGGTCTCAATCAGCCCCAGCATTTT,CATSRGGLNQPQHF
-,TRBJ1-5,TRBV10-3,-,TGTGCCATCAGTGCTGGGTCCCTGGGCGGTAGCAATCAGCCCCAGCATTTT,CAISAGSLGGSNQPQHF
-,TRBJ1-5,TRBV9,once,TGTGCCAGCAGCGTCGGGGTTGCTAGCAATCAGCCCCAGCATTTT,CASSVGVASNQPQHF
-,TRBJ1-3,TRBV13,-,TGTGCCAGCAGCTTAACAGGAGTCTCTGGAAACACCATATATTTT,CASSLTGVSGNTIYF